What follows are 17 T cell receptor beta chains derived from one specimen sequenced in a study of blood T cell repertoires in COVID-19. Repertoires were generated with immunoSEQ multiplex PCR, while TCRdb's copy carries only in-frame clones and drops some. The sample includes around 280,000 clones, around 86% of them seen just once. The sample taken for sequencing was peripheral blood. These receptors were collected from a woman aged 25 to 39 who had recovered from COVID-19.

The genes are TRBV19 and TRBJ2-2; D might be TRBD2 (6 bases). CDR1 is LNHDA and CDR2 is SQIVND in the germline V gene (reference sequence). CDR3 size: 16 residues. V was trimmed by 3 bases and J by 6 bases, leaving 17 bases between them. The CDR3 reads CASSILGGGDPGELFF. The CDR3 DNA reads as TGTGCCAGTAGTATTTTGGGGGGAGGAGATCCCGGGGAGCTGTTTTTT. The variable domain in full, completed from reference TRBV19 and TRBJ2-2, reads DGGITQSPKYLFRKEGQNVTLSCEQNLNHDAMYWYRQDPGQGLRLIYYSQIVNDFQKGDIAEGYSVSREKKESFPLTVTSAQKNPTAFYLCASSILGGGDPGELFFGEGSRLTVL.

The chain links TRBV3-1 (or the pseudogene TRBV3-2) to TRBJ2-1; weak D call: TRBD1 (5 bases). V was cut by 1 base and J by 2 bases, with 12 bases left in between. Per germline, CDR1 LGHDT and CDR2 YNNKEL (reference sequence). This CDR3 has 16 amino acids. The CDR3 is CASSQGAGLAYNEQFF. In nucleotides, the CDR3 is TGTGCCAGCAGCCAAGGTGCAGGGCTCGCCTACAATGAGCAGTTCTTC.

This clone was found a few times. The chain combines TRBV6-4 with TRBJ1-1, with D unresolved. Looked up from germline, CDR1 is MRHNA and CDR2 is SNTAGT. The CDR3 is 23 residues long. V lost 0 bases and J 4 bases, leaving 36 bases between the germline ends. CDR3 in amino acids: CASSDSIPSPLNEGEKSGTEAFF. The CDR3 nucleotides read TGTGCCAGCAGTGACTCGATACCGTCTCCCCTCAACGAGGGAGAGAAATCTGGCACTGAAGCTTTCTTT.

The chain employs TRBV30 and TRBJ1-3; 7 nucleotides align to TRBD1. V gave up 2 bases and J gave up 1 base; unmatched junction bases: 11. The V gene's germline CDR1 is GTSNPN and CDR2 SVGIG (reference sequence). The CDR3 consists of 17 residues. The CDR3 bases are TGTGCCTGGAGTCCCGGGCGCAGGGGGTATTCTGGAAACACCATATATTTT. Its translation is CAWSPGRRGYSGNTIYF. Combining the CDR3 with reference TRBV30 and TRBJ1-3 gives the whole variable domain SQTIHQWPATLVQPVGSPLSLECTVEGTSNPNLYWYRQAAGRGLQLLFYSVGIGQISSEVPQNLSASRPQDRQFILSSKKLLLSDSGFYLCAWSPGRRGYSGNTIYFGEGSWLTVV.

This clone was counted a few times. The CDR3 is CASSRGASNQPQHF. The CDR3 DNA reads TGTGCCAGCTCACGGGGCGCTAGCAATCAGCCCCAGCATTTT. This chain connects TRBV18 to TRBJ1-5, with D tentatively TRBD1 (5 bases). The CDR3 totals 14 residues. CDR1 is KGHSH and CDR2 is LQKENI in the germline V gene. The V gene lost 4 bases and the J gene lost 0 bases, with 7 bases spanning the gap.

The chain joins TRBV19 to TRBJ2-1, with D possibly TRBD2 on 5 matching bases. Germline CDR1 LNHDA, CDR2 SQIVND (reference sequence). V gave up 5 bases and J gave up 8 bases, with 13 bases separating them. The CDR3 contains 13 residues. The CDR3 nucleotides are TGTGCCAGTAGTTTATCGGGGTGGGATGAGCAGTTCTTC. The encoded protein is CASSLSGWDEQFF.

The CDR3 bases are TGTGCCAGCTCACCGCTAGCGGGAGGCCAAACCTACGAGCAGTACTTC. It yields the protein CASSPLAGGQTYEQYF. J is TRBJ2-7 and V is TRBV18, with 11 nucleotides matching TRBD2. Looked up from germline, CDR1 is KGHSH and CDR2 is LQKENI. The V gene end was trimmed by 3 bases and the J gene end by 2 bases; junction bases not matched to a gene: 6. This CDR3 is built from 16 residues.

This clone was found once. The genes are TRBV7-9 and TRBJ2-7, with D possibly matching TRBD1 (5 bases). Trimming stripped 3 bases from V and 3 bases from J, with 12 bases between. This CDR3 has 14 amino acids. Germline V gene lookup returns CDR1 SEHNR and CDR2 FQNEAQ (reference sequence). CDR3 amino acids: CASSFIQGVYEQYF. The CDR3 region has the DNA TGTGCCAGCAGCTTTATTCAGGGTGTCTACGAGCAGTACTTC.

The chain recombines TRBV5-1 with TRBJ1-2; TRBD1 matches at 7 bases. CDR3 length equals 18 residues. With 4 bases clipped from V and 3 bases from J, the junction kept 18 bases outside the gene matches. The germline V gene has CDR1 SGHRS and CDR2 YFSETQ. The CDR3 here is CASSPDGRPTGPDYGYTF. The CDR3 DNA sequence: TGCGCCAGCAGCCCGGATGGAAGACCGACAGGGCCAGACTATGGCTACACCTTC.

This chain joins TRBV19 and TRBJ1-6; TRBD1 matches 8 bases. The CDR3 contains 15 residues. Germline V gives CDR1 LNHDA, CDR2 SQIVND (reference sequence). The ends lost 6 bases at V and 4 bases at J; junction bases unmatched: 5. The CDR3 sequence is CASRSGGLYNSPLHF. The DNA of the CDR3 is TGTGCCAGTAGATCAGGGGGCCTGTATAATTCACCCCTCCACTTT.

V is TRBV28 and J is TRBJ2-7, with 11 bases that match TRBD1. The CDR3 sequence is 15 residues long. J was trimmed by 3 bases and V by 6 bases; bases with no gene match: 7. CDR1 and CDR2 from the germline V gene are MDHEN and SYDVKM. CDR3 residues: CASRGSGTGGYEQYF. CDR3 in DNA: TGTGCCAGCAGGGGGAGTGGGACAGGGGGCTACGAGCAGTACTTC.

This CDR3 reads CSVPGGNAETQYF. The CDR3 nucleotides read TGCAGCGTTCCCGGGGGGAATGCGGAGACCCAGTACTTC. This chain links TRBV29-1 with TRBJ2-5; 7 bases agree with TRBD2. Germline CDR1 reads SQVTM; CDR2 reads ANQGSEA. The CDR3 sequence is 13 residues long. V shed 5 bases, J shed 5 bases, and the junction held 8 bases outside the gene matches. The full variable domain, completed using reference TRBV29-1 and TRBJ2-5, is SAVISQKPSRDICQRGTSLTIQCQVDSQVTMMFWYRQQPGQSLTLIATANQGSEATYESGFVIDKFPISRPNLTFSTLTVSNMSPEDSSIYLCSVPGGNAETQYFGPGTRLLVL.

CDR3 protein: CASSIEGTGSPGYGYTF. Written as DNA, the CDR3 is TGTGCCAGTAGTATAGAAGGGACAGGCTCTCCTGGCTATGGCTACACCTTC. The V gene is TRBV19, the J gene TRBJ1-2, with 8 bases aligning to TRBD1. The V segment lost 0 bases and the J segment 4 bases; nucleotides outside the gene matches: 10. The CDR3 totals 17 residues. The V gene's germline CDR1 is LNHDA and CDR2 SQIVND (reference sequence). Based on the CDR3 plus reference TRBV19 and TRBJ1-2, the full variable domain is DGGITQSPKYLFRKEGQNVTLSCEQNLNHDAMYWYRQDPGQGLRLIYYSQIVNDFQKGDIAEGYSVSREKKESFPLTVTSAQKNPTAFYLCASSIEGTGSPGYGYTFGSGTRLTVV.

The chain carries TRBV7-2 and TRBJ1-4; TRBD1 is a possible D gene (6 bases). Germline CDR1 is SGHTA and CDR2 is FQGNSA. Trimming removed 1 base at V and 8 bases at J, with 17 bases between. CDR3 length: 16 amino acids. In DNA form, the CDR3 reads TGTGCCAGCAGCTTAGGGACACAGGGTAGGGGCGAAAAACTGTTTTTT. Translating gives CASSLGTQGRGEKLFF.

This clone was seen only a few times. The chain links TRBV12-3 or TRBV12-4 to TRBJ1-1; D is unclear. There are 13 residues in the CDR3. V lost 7 bases, J lost 7 bases, and 16 bases lay in between. CDR3 DNA: TGTGCCAGCACCCGGGATGTAATTTATGAAGCTTTCTTT. It encodes CASTRDVIYEAFF.

In this sample, this clone turned up many times. The chain is built from TRBV7-9 and TRBJ1-6; D unresolved. The CDR3 spans 13 residues. V dropped 2 bases and J dropped 7 bases, with 6 bases sitting between them. Germline CDR1 reads SEHNR; CDR2 reads FQNEAQ (reference sequence). The CDR3 DNA reads as TGTGCCAGCAGCTTATCGGGGAATTCACCCCTCCACTTT. This sequence encodes CASSLSGNSPLHF.

The chain carries TRBV7-9 and TRBJ1-1, with no clear D. The V and J ends lost 5 bases and 0 bases respectively, with 10 bases between them. CDR3 length equals 14 residues. Germline V gives CDR1 SEHNR, CDR2 FQNEAQ (reference sequence). CDR3 residues: CASSNPPLNTEAFF. CDR3 in DNA: TGTGCCAGCAGCAATCCCCCCTTGAACACTGAAGCTTTCTTT.